The 7 T cell receptor beta chains reported below all come from one sample, sequenced in a study of blood T cell repertoires in COVID-19. Here immunoSEQ multiplex PCR was the method, and the copy in TCRdb shows in-frame clones only, minus some. The sample yields some 270,000 clones, roughly 89% seen once. Sequencing was performed on peripheral blood. These receptors were obtained from a man aged 45 to 65 with acute or convalescent COVID-19.

The chain carries TRBV9 and TRBJ2-3, with TRBD2 matching over 7 bases. From germline, CDR1 is SGDLS and CDR2 YYNGEE. The CDR3 is made up of 17 amino acids. Trimming took 0 bases from V and 2 from J; bases not matched to a gene: 9. CDR3 residues: CASSVGRGGVSTDTQYF. For the CDR3, the DNA is TGTGCCAGCAGCGTAGGGCGCGGGGGAGTATCCACAGATACGCAGTATTTT. Using reference TRBV9 and TRBJ2-3 for the parts outside the CDR3, the full variable domain is DSGVTQTPKHLITATGQRVTLRCSPRSGDLSVYWYQQSLDQGLQFLIQYYNGEERAKGNILERFSAQQFPDLHSELNLSSLELGDSALYFCASSVGRGGVSTDTQYFGPGTRLTVL.

This clone was detected only a few times. The DNA of the CDR3 is TGCGCCAGCGGGGACTCCAATGAGCAGTTCTTC. Its translation: CASGDSNEQFF. V is TRBV5-1 and J is TRBJ2-1, with TRBD2 as a possible D gene (6 bases). The CDR3 runs to 11 residues. Deletions cut 7 bases from V and 6 bases from J, with 8 bases between. The germline gives CDR1 SGHRS, CDR2 YFSETQ. The complete variable domain, with remaining parts taken from reference TRBV5-1 and TRBJ2-1, reads KAGVTQTPRYLIKTRGQQVTLSCSPISGHRSVSWYQQTPGQGLQFLFEYFSETQRNKGNFPGRFSGRQFSNSRSEMNVSTLELGDSALYLCASGDSNEQFFGPGTRLTVL.

This clone was observed a handful of times. The chain recombines TRBV9 with TRBJ2-1, with a weak D call TRBD1 (5 bases). The CDR3 has 16 residues. Between the trimmed V and J ends, which lost 0 bases and 0 bases, there was a span of 10 bases. Germline V lookup: CDR1 SGDLS, CDR2 YYNGEE. The CDR3, as DNA: TGTGCCAGCAGCGTAGGTGCAGGGATCTCCTACAATGAGCAGTTCTTC. It codes for CASSVGAGISYNEQFF.

The gene calls are TRBV2 and TRBJ1-1; TRBD1 matches at 11 bases. V gave up 3 bases and J gave up 4 bases; unmatched junction bases: 10. CDR1 and CDR2 from the germline V gene are SNHLY and FYNNEI. The CDR3 runs to 17 residues. The CDR3 sequence: CASSEAGTGGRGTEAFF. The CDR3 coding sequence is TGTGCCAGCAGTGAGGCGGGGACAGGGGGTAGAGGCACTGAAGCTTTCTTT.

This clone turned up a few times. The chain is built from TRBV5-1 and TRBJ1-2; possibly TRBD1 for D (5 bases). Deletions cut 3 bases from V and 8 bases from J, with 17 bases between. Germline loops: CDR1 SGHRS, CDR2 YFSETQ. This CDR3 region has 14 residues. Here the CDR3 DNA reads TGCGCCAGCAGCTGGGAAGACAGTTTCGGCGGCTACACCTTC. This gives the protein CASSWEDSFGGYTF.

This chain's CDR3 is CASSLPAGSEQYF. The DNA of the CDR3 is TGCGCCAGCAGCTTGCCAGCCGGGAGCGAGCAGTACTTC. The chain recombines TRBV5-1 with TRBJ2-7, with D maybe TRBD2 (6 bases). The germline gives CDR1 SGHRS, CDR2 YFSETQ. Trimming removed 1 base at V and 6 bases at J, with 11 bases between. The CDR3 spans 13 residues.

The chain's CDR3 is CASRTDSTSYNEQFF. For the CDR3, the DNA is TGTGCCAGCAGAACTGACAGTACCTCCTACAATGAGCAGTTCTTC. The rearrangement links TRBV28 to TRBJ2-1; a weak D match, TRBD1 (5 bases). This CDR3 is built from 15 residues. CDR1 MDHEN and CDR2 SYDVKM come from the germline V gene. Trimming removed 6 bases from V and 0 bases from J, with 12 bases in between.